What follows are 32 T cell receptor beta chains derived from one specimen sequenced in a study of blood T cell repertoires in COVID-19. Only in-frame clones appear in the TCRdb table, and some are missing; sequencing was by immunoSEQ multiplex PCR. This sample yields about 260,000 clones, of which roughly 86% are seen a single time; about 9.2% belongs to the top ten. Sequenced material: peripheral blood. These receptor sequences come from a man between 35 and 55 years old who had recovered from COVID-19.

This sequence joins TRBV7-2 and TRBJ1-5; D call uncertain. Trimming took 2 bases from V and 1 from J, leaving 9 bases between them. Germline CDR1 reads SGHTA; CDR2 reads FQGNSA. The CDR3 is made up of 15 amino acids. The CDR3 region is CASSLHSPSNQPQHF. Here the CDR3 DNA reads TGTGCCAGCAGCTTACACAGTCCCAGCAATCAGCCCCAGCATTTT.

The CDR3 region is CASRVTTGTSKNIQYF. CDR3 sequence (DNA): TGTGCCAGCAGGGTAACGACAGGGACGTCCAAAAACATTCAGTACTTC. The chain carries TRBV2 and TRBJ2-4; TRBD1 agrees at 7 bases. Unmatched junction bases numbered 10, after V lost 6 bases and J lost 2 bases. The CDR3 has 16 amino acids. CDR1 is SNHLY and CDR2 is FYNNEI in the germline V gene.

The chain is built from TRBV27 and TRBJ2-1; 10 bases agree with TRBD2. From germline, CDR1 is MNHEY and CDR2 SMNVEV (reference sequence). The CDR3 loop spans 16 amino acids. Trimming removed 8 bases from V and 1 base from J; junction bases left unmatched: 8. The CDR3 spells CASGRPLAGSYNEQFF. The CDR3 coding sequence is TGTGCCAGCGGGCGACCACTAGCGGGATCCTACAATGAGCAGTTCTTC.

The gene calls are TRBV4-3 and TRBJ2-1; TRBD2 agrees at 13 bases. V was clipped by 3 bases and J by 6 bases; unmatched bases: 8. Per the germline V gene, CDR1 is LGHNA and CDR2 is YSLEER. CDR3 length equals 17 residues. The CDR3 reads CASSHGLAGAKGNEQFF. In nucleotides, the CDR3 is TGCGCCAGCAGCCACGGACTAGCGGGGGCTAAGGGCAATGAGCAGTTCTTC.

The V and J genes are TRBV21-1 and TRBJ1-5; no DNA check was done on the table's D call, TRBD1. TRBV21-1 represents a pseudogene. The CDR3 runs to 12 residues. CDR3 amino acids: CASSKRAGERHF. DNA of the CDR3: TGTGCCAGCAGCAAACGGGCAGGGGAGAGACATTTT.

This rearrangement joins TRBV6-6 to TRBJ1-4; unclear D gene. The CDR3 length is 14 residues. V lost 4 bases to trimming and J lost 12 bases, with 18 bases between them. The germline V gene has CDR1 MNHNY and CDR2 SVGAGI (reference sequence). The CDR3 region is CASSSAAVGRELFF. CDR3 DNA sequence: TGTGCCAGCAGTTCCGCAGCTGTTGGGAGAGAACTGTTTTTT.

J is TRBJ1-2 and V is TRBV4-3; 8 bases match TRBD1. This CDR3 is 15 amino acids long. Germline CDR1 is LGHNA and CDR2 is YSLEER. V shed 2 bases, J shed 6 bases, and the junction held 8 bases outside the gene matches. In DNA form, the CDR3 reads TGCGCCAGCAGCCAATCCGACAGGGGAAAGAATGGCTACACCTTC. Its protein is CASSQSDRGKNGYTF.

This clone appeared once. The rearrangement uses TRBV19 and TRBJ2-2; D is undetermined. This CDR3 comprises 16 residues. Trimming cost V 4 bases and J 2 bases, with 14 bases left between them. The germline V gene has CDR1 LNHDA and CDR2 SQIVND (reference sequence). CDR3 in amino acids: CASSKGEASNTGELFF. CDR3 nucleotide sequence: TGTGCCAGTAGTAAAGGAGAAGCGTCCAACACCGGGGAGCTGTTTTTT.

The chain is built from TRBV7-9 and TRBJ2-7; maybe TRBD1 (7 bases). The germline V and J ends were trimmed by 5 bases and 7 bases, with 18 bases remaining between them. The CDR3 runs to 14 residues. Looked up from germline, CDR1 is SEHNR and CDR2 is FQNEAQ (reference sequence). CDR3 sequence: CASSLRQGGGEQYF. In DNA, the CDR3 is TGTGCCAGCAGCCTGCGACAGGGAGGAGGTGAGCAGTACTTC.

The chain uses TRBV19 and TRBJ1-6; D uncertain. The germline gives CDR1 LNHDA, CDR2 SQIVND (reference sequence). The V end lost 10 bases, the J end lost 0 bases, and 10 bases lay between the germline ends. The CDR3 has 14 residues. CDR3 in DNA: TGTGCCACATGGGAGAGCTCCTATAATTCACCCCTCCACTTT. Its translation is CATWESSYNSPLHF.

The J gene is TRBJ2-3, the V gene TRBV4-3; maybe TRBD2 (5 bases). Germline-derived CDR1 and CDR2 are LGHNA and YSLEER. This CDR3 has 15 amino acids. V lost 3 bases and J 0 bases, leaving 10 bases between the germline ends. CDR3 amino acids: CASSHGGRSTDTQYF. The CDR3 bases are TGCGCCAGCAGCCACGGAGGCAGGAGCACAGATACGCAGTATTTT.

V and J are TRBV4-1 and TRBJ2-2; perhaps TRBD2 as D (5 bases). Germline V lookup: CDR1 MGHRA, CDR2 YSYEKL. The CDR3 has 16 residues. The V gene lost 1 base and the J gene lost 6 bases, with 15 bases spanning the gap. In nucleotides, the CDR3 is TGCGCCAGCAGCCAAGGGCTAGCAGTGAATGCCGGGGAGCTGTTTTTT. Protein sequence: CASSQGLAVNAGELFF.

This chain uses TRBV7-2 with TRBJ2-2; D may be TRBD2 (5 bases). V dropped 6 bases and J dropped 6 bases, with 17 bases sitting between them. This CDR3 contains 15 residues. Germline assignment: CDR1 SGHTA and CDR2 FQGNSA. The CDR3 coding sequence is TGTGCCAGCAGTCCAACCCTAGCAAGCTCCGGGGAGCTGTTTTTT. This gives the protein CASSPTLASSGELFF. The full variable domain, completed using reference TRBV7-2 and TRBJ2-2, is GAGVSQSPSNKVTEKGKDVELRCDPISGHTALYWYRQSLGQGLEFLIYFQGNSAPDKSGLPSDRFSAERTGGSVSTLTIQRTQQEDSAVYLCASSPTLASSGELFFGEGSRLTVL.

J is TRBJ1-1 and V is TRBV5-6, with TRBD1 as a possible D gene (5 bases). The CDR3 covers 15 residues. The germline V gene encodes CDR1 SGHDT and CDR2 YYEEEE. V lost 0 bases and J 5 bases, leaving 14 bases between the germline ends. Written as DNA, the CDR3 is TGTGCCAGCAGCTTGGAATTAGGGAGGGGTACTGAAGCTTTCTTT. Protein sequence: CASSLELGRGTEAFF. Full variable domain (outside the CDR3, taken from reference TRBV5-6 and TRBJ1-1): DAGVTQSPTHLIKTRGQQVTLRCSPKSGHDTVSWYQQALGQGPQFIFQYYEEEERQRGNFPDRFSGHQFPNYSSELNVNALLLGDSALYLCASSLELGRGTEAFFGQGTRLTVV.

The rearrangement links TRBV7-2 to TRBJ1-4, with D unclear. Germline V CDR1 and CDR2: SGHTA, FQGNSA. The CDR3 is 13 amino acids. Trimming took 5 bases from V and 10 from J, leaving 14 bases between them. The CDR3 region is CASSDRHRVKLFF. The CDR3 region has the DNA TGTGCCAGCAGCGACCGTCATCGGGTAAAACTGTTTTTT.

This clone showed up just a few times. V usage is TRBV7-2 and J usage is TRBJ2-7, with D perhaps matching TRBD1 (7 bases). There are 14 residues in the CDR3. Germline values: CDR1 SGHTA, CDR2 FQGNSA. The V end lost 8 bases, the J end lost 9 bases, and 23 bases lay between the germline ends. The CDR3 bases are TGTGCCAGCGAGGCATTCCCCCGACAGGGAGGGCAGTACTTC. As protein: CASEAFPRQGGQYF.

The J gene is TRBJ1-2, the V gene TRBV6-2 or TRBV6-3; no reliable D call. Trimming took off 2 bases at V and 2 bases at J, with 9 bases between the two ends. The V gene's germline CDR1 is MNHEY and CDR2 SVGEGT. The CDR3 length is 14 residues. The CDR3 DNA reads TGTGCCAGCAGTTACCGAGGGTCAAACTATGGCTACACCTTC. It encodes CASSYRGSNYGYTF.

V and J are TRBV14 and TRBJ2-1, with a possible D match to TRBD2 (7 bases). Trimming shortened V by 3 bases and J by 7 bases, and 19 bases separated the two germline ends. CDR3 length: 16 amino acids. Germline values: CDR1 SGHDN, CDR2 FVKESK. CDR3 in amino acids: CASSHKEWGGPNEQFF. The CDR3 DNA reads as TGTGCCAGCAGCCATAAGGAGTGGGGGGGCCCGAATGAGCAGTTCTTC.

The genes are TRBV10-3 and TRBJ2-2; D is undetermined. The V end was cut by 2 bases, the J end by 6 bases, with 10 bases between. This CDR3 is built from 14 residues. The germline V gene encodes CDR1 ENHRY and CDR2 SYGVKD. CDR3 protein: CAISELSSAGELFF. The CDR3 DNA reads TGTGCCATCAGTGAGCTCTCGAGTGCCGGGGAGCTGTTTTTT.

The chain has TRBV19 and TRBJ2-5; tentative D call: TRBD2 (5 bases). Germline values: CDR1 LNHDA, CDR2 SQIVND (reference sequence). CDR3 length: 16 residues. Trimming pared 4 bases from V and 6 bases from J, leaving 21 bases between. The DNA for the CDR3 is TGTGCCAGTAGTAACTCCACCGGGGTAAGGGTACAGACCCAGTACTTC. Translated: CASSNSTGVRVQTQYF.

The genes are TRBV9 and TRBJ2-5; TRBD2 is a possible D gene (5 bases). Germline V gene lookup returns CDR1 SGDLS and CDR2 YYNGEE. V was cut by 0 bases and J by 5 bases, with 11 bases left in between. The CDR3 covers 14 residues. The CDR3 spells CASSVGLGVETQYF. The CDR3 nucleotides read TGTGCCAGCAGCGTAGGACTCGGGGTGGAGACCCAGTACTTC.

This sequence joins TRBV5-6 and TRBJ2-1; D is unresolved. The V gene's germline CDR1 is SGHDT and CDR2 YYEEEE. The CDR3 spans 13 residues. The V and J ends lost 1 base and 6 bases respectively, with 8 bases between them. Written as DNA, the CDR3 is TGTGCCAGCAGCTTGCAGTATGGCAATGAGCAGTTCTTC. Its protein is CASSLQYGNEQFF.

This clone has just one count. The genes are TRBV5-1 and TRBJ2-5; 8 bases map to TRBD2. CDR1 SGHRS and CDR2 YFSETQ come from the germline V gene. The CDR3 has 14 residues. V dropped 4 bases and J dropped 2; count of bases not matched to a gene: 4. The CDR3 coding sequence is TGCGCCAGCAGCCCGGGGGGGAGACAAGAGACCCAGTACTTC. This sequence encodes CASSPGGRQETQYF. Full variable domain (rest looked up from reference TRBV5-1 and TRBJ2-5): KAGVTQTPRYLIKTRGQQVTLSCSPISGHRSVSWYQQTPGQGLQFLFEYFSETQRNKGNFPGRFSGRQFSNSRSEMNVSTLELGDSALYLCASSPGGRQETQYFGPGTRLLVL.

The chain joins TRBV13 to TRBJ2-3; no reliable D call. V was clipped by 3 bases and J by 0 bases, with 28 bases between them. The CDR3 has 21 amino acids. Per the germline V gene, CDR1 is PRHDT and CDR2 is FYEKMQ (reference sequence). The CDR3 coding sequence is TGTGCCAGCAGCTTTACCCCACCCGGAGCTCGCGAGAAACCTAGCACAGATACGCAGTATTTT. This sequence encodes CASSFTPPGAREKPSTDTQYF.

Only one count was recorded for this clone. The V gene is TRBV7-2, the J gene TRBJ1-1; D is perhaps TRBD1 (5 bases). The CDR3 spans 16 residues. The germline V gene encodes CDR1 SGHTA and CDR2 FQGNSA. V was trimmed by 6 bases and J by 5 bases, leaving 22 bases between them. The DNA of the CDR3 is TGTGCCAGCAGTCTTGCTTCCGCGGGGGTAGGAACTGAAGCTTTCTTT. It is translated as CASSLASAGVGTEAFF.

The V call is TRBV6-2 or TRBV6-3, the J call TRBJ2-3; maybe TRBD2 (5 bases). The germline gives CDR1 MNHEY, CDR2 SVGEGT. CDR3 size: 13 residues. V was trimmed by 5 bases and J by 6 bases, leaving 12 bases between them. In DNA, the CDR3 is TGTGCCAGCAGTGTCGGGGTATACGATACGCAGTATTTT. Amino acid sequence: CASSVGVYDTQYF.

The J gene is TRBJ2-3, the V gene TRBV18; TRBD1 matches 9 bases. Germline V gene lookup returns CDR1 KGHSH and CDR2 LQKENI. Trimming at V came to 5 bases and at J to 2 bases, leaving 2 bases not matched to a gene. The CDR3 covers 14 residues. In DNA form, the CDR3 reads TGTGCCAGCTCAGGGACAGGGTTCACAGATACGCAGTATTTT. Translating gives CASSGTGFTDTQYF.

This clone was counted at least ten times. J is TRBJ1-2 and V is TRBV18; no clear D. V lost 4 bases to trimming and J lost 6 bases, with 15 bases between them. From germline, CDR1 is KGHSH and CDR2 LQKENI. The CDR3 is 14 residues long. The CDR3 DNA sequence: TGTGCCAGCTCACAGGCTACGGGTGAGAATGGCTACACCTTC. Amino acid sequence: CASSQATGENGYTF.

This clone was observed a handful of times. This chain joins TRBV4-1 and TRBJ2-3; D remains unclear. The CDR3 is 13 residues long. The V end lost 1 base, the J end lost 5 bases, and 7 bases lay between the germline ends. Germline CDR1 is MGHRA and CDR2 is YSYEKL. The CDR3 nucleotides read TGCGCCAGCAGCCAAGTACATGGAGATACGCAGTATTTT. Translating it yields CASSQVHGDTQYF.

The gene calls are TRBV30 and TRBJ2-2; 12 bases match TRBD1. CDR1 and CDR2 from the germline V gene are GTSNPN and SVGIG (reference sequence). This CDR3 contains 15 residues. The V segment lost 5 bases and the J segment 6 bases; nucleotides outside the gene matches: 7. CDR3 loop: CAWDTGTGGSGELFF. The CDR3 nucleotides read TGTGCCTGGGATACCGGGACAGGGGGCTCCGGGGAGCTGTTTTTT.

The chain joins TRBV6-5 to TRBJ1-2; TRBD1 might be the D (6 bases). Germline V CDR1 and CDR2: MNHEY, SVGAGI. This CDR3 region has 11 residues. The V and J ends lost 11 bases and 1 base respectively, with 8 bases between them. This CDR3 is CAGQINYGYTF. The CDR3 DNA is TGTGCCGGACAGATTAACTATGGCTACACCTTC.

The chain carries TRBV19 and TRBJ2-1, with 10 positions matching TRBD2. Germline loops: CDR1 LNHDA, CDR2 SQIVND (reference sequence). This CDR3 region has 15 residues. J lost 2 bases, V lost 3 bases, and 1 base had no gene match. CDR3 residues: CASSITSGAYNEQFF. The CDR3 nucleotides read TGTGCCAGTAGTATCACTAGCGGGGCCTACAATGAGCAGTTCTTC.